Described below is a single T cell receptor (beta chain) sequence and its context. No antigen is known for it. 60 Vbeta and 13 Jbeta primers were used in PCR. The data were produced by immunoSEQ multiplex PCR, yet TCRdb's version contains in-frame clones alone and is incomplete. The sample's table shows over 100,000 clones. After removal of 0 bases from V and 7 bases from J, the junction contained 3 bases not matched to a gene. The CDR3 runs 13 residues. CDR1 is KGHSH, CDR2 LQKENI, per germline. The data derive from a study of cytomegalovirus exposure and HLA in healthy donors. Study findings and constraints: Across donors, most TCRs were seen rarely, yet some public ones were widespread. Cytomegalovirus-associated status was assigned to 150 to 200 TCR beta chains.

The clonotype was recovered from a man between 18 and 35 years old in good health and CMV-seronegative. The V gene is TRBV18, the J gene TRBJ2-7; 7 bases line up with TRBD2. The sequencing sample was made of PBMCs. For the CDR3, the DNA is TGTGCCAGCTCACCACCGGTGGGGGGGGAGCAGTACTTC. It codes for CASSPPVGGEQYF.